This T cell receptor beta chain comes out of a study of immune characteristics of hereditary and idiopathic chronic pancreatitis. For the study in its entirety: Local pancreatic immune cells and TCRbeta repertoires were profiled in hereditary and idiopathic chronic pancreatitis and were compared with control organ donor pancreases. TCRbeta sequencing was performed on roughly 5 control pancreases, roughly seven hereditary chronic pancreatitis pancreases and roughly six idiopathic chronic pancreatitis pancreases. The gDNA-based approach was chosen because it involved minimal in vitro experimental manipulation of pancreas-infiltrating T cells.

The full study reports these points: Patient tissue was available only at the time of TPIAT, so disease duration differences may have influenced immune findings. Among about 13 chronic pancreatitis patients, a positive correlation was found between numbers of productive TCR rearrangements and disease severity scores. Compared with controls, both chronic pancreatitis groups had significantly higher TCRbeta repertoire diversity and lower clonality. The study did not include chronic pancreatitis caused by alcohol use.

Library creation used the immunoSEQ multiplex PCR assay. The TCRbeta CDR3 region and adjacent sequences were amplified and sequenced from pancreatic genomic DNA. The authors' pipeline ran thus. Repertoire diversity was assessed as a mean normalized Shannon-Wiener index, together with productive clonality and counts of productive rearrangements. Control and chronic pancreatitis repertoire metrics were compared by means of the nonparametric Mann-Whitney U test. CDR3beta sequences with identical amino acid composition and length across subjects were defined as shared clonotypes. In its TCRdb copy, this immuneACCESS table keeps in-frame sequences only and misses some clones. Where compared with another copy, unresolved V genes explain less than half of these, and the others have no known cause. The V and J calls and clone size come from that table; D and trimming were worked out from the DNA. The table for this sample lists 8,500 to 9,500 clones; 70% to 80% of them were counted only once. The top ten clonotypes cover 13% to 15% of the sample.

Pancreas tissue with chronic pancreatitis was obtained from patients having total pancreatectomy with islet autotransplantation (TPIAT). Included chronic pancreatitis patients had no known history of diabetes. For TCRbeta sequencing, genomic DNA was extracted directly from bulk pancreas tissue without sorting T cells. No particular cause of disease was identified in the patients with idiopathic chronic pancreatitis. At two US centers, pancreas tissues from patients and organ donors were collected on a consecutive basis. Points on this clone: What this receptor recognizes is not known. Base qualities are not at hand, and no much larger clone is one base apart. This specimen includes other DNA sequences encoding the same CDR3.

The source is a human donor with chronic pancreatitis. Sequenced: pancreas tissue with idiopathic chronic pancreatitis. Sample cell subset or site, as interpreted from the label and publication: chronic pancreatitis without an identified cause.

The DNA is TGTGCCAGCAGCCAAGGTTTTAACGGGGGGGCGGGGGAGCAGTTCTTC. This sequence encodes CASSQGFNGGAGEQFF. This chain is built from TRBV3-1 (or the pseudogene TRBV3-2) and TRBJ2-1; 8 central nucleotides agree with TRBD2. The germline V gene (reference sequence) specifies LGHDT as CDR1 and YNNKEL as CDR2. Compared with germline, V lacks 1 base and J lacks 10 bases; bases without a gene match: 12. Measured from the cysteine to the phenylalanine, the CDR3 is 16 residues long. This entry keeps only the CDR3 DNA: 48 bases, framed from base 1.